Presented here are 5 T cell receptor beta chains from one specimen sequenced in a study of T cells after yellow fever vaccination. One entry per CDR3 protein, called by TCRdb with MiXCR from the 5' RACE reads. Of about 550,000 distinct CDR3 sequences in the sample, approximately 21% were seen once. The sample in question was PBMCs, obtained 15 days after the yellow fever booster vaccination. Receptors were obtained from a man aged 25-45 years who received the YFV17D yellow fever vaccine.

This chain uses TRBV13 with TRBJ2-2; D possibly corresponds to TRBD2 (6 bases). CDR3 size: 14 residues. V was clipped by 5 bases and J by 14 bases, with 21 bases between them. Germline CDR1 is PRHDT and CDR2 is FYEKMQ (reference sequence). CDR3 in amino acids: CASSPRGLCGALFF. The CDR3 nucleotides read TGTGCCAGCAGCCCGCGGGGCCTCTGCGGGGCACTGTTTTTT.

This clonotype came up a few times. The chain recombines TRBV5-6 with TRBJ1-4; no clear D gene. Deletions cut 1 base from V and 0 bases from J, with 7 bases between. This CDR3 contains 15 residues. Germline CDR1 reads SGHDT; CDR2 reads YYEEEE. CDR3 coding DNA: TGTGCCAGCAGCTTGATTGGCGCAACTAATGAAAAACTGTTTTTT. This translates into CASSLIGATNEKLFF. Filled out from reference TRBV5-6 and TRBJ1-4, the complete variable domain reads DAGVTQSPTHLIKTRGQQVTLRCSPKSGHDTVSWYQQALGQGPQFIFQYYEEEERQRGNFPDRFSGHQFPNYSSELNVNALLLGDSALYLCASSLIGATNEKLFFGSGTQLSVL.

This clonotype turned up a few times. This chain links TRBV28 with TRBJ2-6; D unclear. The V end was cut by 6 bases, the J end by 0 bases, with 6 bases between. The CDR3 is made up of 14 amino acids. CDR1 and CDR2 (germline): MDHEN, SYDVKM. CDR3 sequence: CASSKSSGANVLTF. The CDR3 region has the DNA TGTGCCAGCAGCAAGAGCTCTGGGGCCAACGTCCTGACTTTC.

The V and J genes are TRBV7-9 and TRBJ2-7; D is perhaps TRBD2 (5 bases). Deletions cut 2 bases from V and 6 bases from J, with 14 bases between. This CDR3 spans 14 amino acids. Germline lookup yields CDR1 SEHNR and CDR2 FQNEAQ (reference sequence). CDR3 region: CASSLSGKGSEQYF. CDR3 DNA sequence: TGTGCCAGCAGCTTATCCGGGAAAGGCAGCGAGCAGTACTTC.

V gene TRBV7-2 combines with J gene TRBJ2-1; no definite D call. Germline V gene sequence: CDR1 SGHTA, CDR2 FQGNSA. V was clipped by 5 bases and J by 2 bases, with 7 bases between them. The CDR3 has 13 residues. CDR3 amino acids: CASSLPAYNEQFF. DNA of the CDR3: TGTGCCAGCAGCCTACCCGCCTACAATGAGCAGTTCTTC.